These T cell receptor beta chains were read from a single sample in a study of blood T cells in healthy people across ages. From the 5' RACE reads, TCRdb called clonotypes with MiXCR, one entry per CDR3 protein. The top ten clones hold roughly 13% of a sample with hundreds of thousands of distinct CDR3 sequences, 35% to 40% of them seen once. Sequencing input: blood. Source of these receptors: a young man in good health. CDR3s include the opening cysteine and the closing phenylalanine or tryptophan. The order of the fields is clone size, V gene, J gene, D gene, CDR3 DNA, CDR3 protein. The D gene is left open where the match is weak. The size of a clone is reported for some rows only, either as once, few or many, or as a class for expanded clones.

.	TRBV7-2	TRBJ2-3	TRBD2	TGTGCCAGCAGCTTAGAGTTGGGACTATGTACGCAGTATTTT	CASSLELGLCTQYF
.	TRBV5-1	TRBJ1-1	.	TGCGCCAGCAGCTTGCGGGGAAGTGAGAACACTGAAGCTTTCTTT	CASSLRGSENTEAFF
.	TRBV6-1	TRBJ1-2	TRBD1	TGTGCCAGCAGAGTGGAGGGACAGTATGGCTACACCTTC	CASRVEGQYGYTF
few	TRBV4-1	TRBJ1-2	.	TGCGCCAGCAGCGGTGAGCGTGGGTGGAACTATGGCTACACCTTC	CASSGERGWNYGYTF
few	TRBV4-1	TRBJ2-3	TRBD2	TGCGCCAGCAGCCAAGCACGGGGGGTGGTGTCAGATACGCAGTATTTT	CASSQARGVVSDTQYF
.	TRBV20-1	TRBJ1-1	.	TGCAGTGCTAGAGATCATCCAGTAAGTCTCCCTGAAGCTTTCTTT	CSARDHPVSLPEAFF
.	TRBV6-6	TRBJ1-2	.	TGTGCCAGCAGTTACTCGAAGGACAGCTATGGCTACACCTTC	CASSYSKDSYGYTF
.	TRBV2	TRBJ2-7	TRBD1	TGTGCCAGCATCACGTACGGGACAGGGGTCCGACGGCAGTACTTC	CASITYGTGVRRQYF
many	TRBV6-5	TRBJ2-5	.	TGTGCCAGCAGTTCCATTGGGGAGTGGGAGACCCAGTACTTC	CASSSIGEWETQYF
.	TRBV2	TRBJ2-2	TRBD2	TGTGCCAGTGGGACTAGCGGGGGTGCCGGGGAGCTGTTTTTT	CASGTSGGAGELFF
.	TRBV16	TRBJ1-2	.	TGTGCCAGCAGCCAATCGGATGGTGATGGCTACACCTTC	CASSQSDGDGYTF
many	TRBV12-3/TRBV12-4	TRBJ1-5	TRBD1	TGTGCCAGCAGTTTCACAGGGGCCGGGAATCAGCCCCAGCATTTT	CASSFTGAGNQPQHF
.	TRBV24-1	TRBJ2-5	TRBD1	TGTGCCACTAAACAGGGGAAGAGCTCCTACAATGAGCAGTACTTC	CATKQGKSSYNEQYF
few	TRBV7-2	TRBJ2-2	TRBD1	TGTGCCAGCAGCTCCTCTCTTGGGACAGGGGAGTGGACCGGGGAGCTGTTTTTT	CASSSSLGTGEWTGELFF
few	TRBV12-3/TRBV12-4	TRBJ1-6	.	TGTGCCAGCAGTCTACACAGCAATTCACCCCTCCACTTT	CASSLHSNSPLHF
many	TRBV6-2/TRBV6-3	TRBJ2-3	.	TGTGCCAGCAGCTCCGGGACCACCCTGAGCACAGATACGCAGTATTTT	CASSSGTTLSTDTQYF
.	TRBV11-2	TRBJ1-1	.	TGTGCCAGCAGCAAAAGGTGGGGCACTGAAGCTTTCTTT	CASSKRWGTEAFF
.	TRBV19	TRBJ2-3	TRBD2	TGTGCCAGTAGTATTAAGCGGGGGGGCTACACAGATACGCAGTATTTT	CASSIKRGGYTDTQYF
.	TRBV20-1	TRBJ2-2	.	TGCAGTGCCAAACAGAACACCGGGGAGCTGTTTTTT	CSAKQNTGELFF
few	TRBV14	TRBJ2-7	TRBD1	TGTGCCAGCAGCCAAGACTTGACAGGGAGACAGTACTTC	CASSQDLTGRQYF
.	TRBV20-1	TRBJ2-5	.	TGCAGTGCTAGAGCAGGGTGGACCCAAGAGACCCAGTACTTC	CSARAGWTQETQYF
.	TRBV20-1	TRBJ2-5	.	TGCAGTGCTAGAGATCTCGTGAGTAAAGAGGAGCAGTACTTC	CSARDLVSKEEQYF
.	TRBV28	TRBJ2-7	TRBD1	TGTGCCAGCAGTCTGGGGACAGAGTTCAACGAGCAGTACTTC	CASSLGTEFNEQYF
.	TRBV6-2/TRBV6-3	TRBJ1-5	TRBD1	TGTGCCAGCAGTTTCGGACAGGGGGCAACCCAGCATTTT	CASSFGQGATQHF
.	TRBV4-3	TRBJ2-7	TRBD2	TGCGCCAGCAGCCAAGAACTCGGGGGGGCCCCAGAGACCCGGTACTTC	CASSQELGGAPETRYF
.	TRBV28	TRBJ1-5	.	TGTGCCAGCAGTTTAGGGGACCGGGAACGGGATCAGCCCCAGCATTTT	CASSLGDRERDQPQHF
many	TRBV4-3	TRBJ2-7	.	TGCGCCAGCAGCCCCGACGAGGGTTCCTACGAGCAGTACTTC	CASSPDEGSYEQYF
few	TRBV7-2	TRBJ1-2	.	TGTGCCAGCAGCTTTTCCACTATTCATCAGGGGCGTAACTATGGCTACACCTTC	CASSFSTIHQGRNYGYTF
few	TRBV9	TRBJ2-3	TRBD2	TGTGCCAGCAGCGCCGGTGGATCGGGGGGAGTAGATACGCAGTATTTT	CASSAGGSGGVDTQYF
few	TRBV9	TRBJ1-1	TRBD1	TGTGCCAGCAGCTCTTATCAGGGGGCGGACACTGAAGCTTTCTTT	CASSSYQGADTEAFF
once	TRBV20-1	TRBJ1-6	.	TGCAGTGCTAGAGGTCAGGGAGCCACCAGCTCACCCCTCCACTTT	CSARGQGATSSPLHF
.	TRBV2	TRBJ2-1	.	TGTGCCAGCAGGGAAGACAGTAGCTCCTACAAGGAGCAGTTCTTC	CASREDSSSYKEQFF
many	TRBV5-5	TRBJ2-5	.	TGTGCCAGCAGCTTGGCCGGGGCGGTTGAGACCCAGTACTTC	CASSLAGAVETQYF
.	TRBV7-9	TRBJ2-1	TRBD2	TGTGCCACCGCGAGTAGGGGACTAGTTCAAGAGACCCAGTTCTTC	CATASRGLVQETQFF
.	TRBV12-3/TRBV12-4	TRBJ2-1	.	TGTGCCAGCCTTGGACTAACCCTTATAAATGAGCAGTTCTTC	CASLGLTLINEQFF
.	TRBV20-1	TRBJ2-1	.	TGCAGTGCTACCCCGGGAGCCAGCGGCTACAATGAGCAGTTCTTC	CSATPGASGYNEQFF
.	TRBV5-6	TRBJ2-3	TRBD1	TGTGCCAGCAGCCCAGTCGACAGGGGGCGGACAGATACGCAGTATTTT	CASSPVDRGRTDTQYF
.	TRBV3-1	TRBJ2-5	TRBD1	TGTGCCAGCAGCCTCGACCGGGACAGCTTCGTGGAGACCCAGTACTTC	CASSLDRDSFVETQYF
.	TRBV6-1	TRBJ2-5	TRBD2	TGTGCCAGCAGTGAATCAGCGGGGGAACAAGAGACCCAGTACTTC	CASSESAGEQETQYF
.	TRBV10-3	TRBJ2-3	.	TGTGCCACAGCCCCGCGGGACTCCTTAGATACGCAGTATTTT	CATAPRDSLDTQYF
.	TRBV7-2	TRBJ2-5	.	TGTGCCAGCAGCCGGGGGGCCGTCAATGAGCAGTACTTC	CASSRGAVNEQYF
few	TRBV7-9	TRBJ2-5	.	TGTGCCAGCAGCCTAGGGACTTTCCGGAGGGTCCAAGAGACCCAGTACTTC	CASSLGTFRRVQETQYF
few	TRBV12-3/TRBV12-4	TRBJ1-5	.	TGTGCCAGCCAGGGGCCGAATAGCAATCAGCCCCAGCATTTT	CASQGPNSNQPQHF
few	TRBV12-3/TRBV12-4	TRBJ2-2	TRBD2	TGTGCCAGCAAAGGTCGCGGGGGTATCACCGGGGAGCTGTTTTTT	CASKGRGGITGELFF
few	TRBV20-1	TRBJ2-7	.	TGCAGTGCTAGTGGGGGTAGTCTCATCCCGGGCGAGCAGTACTTC	CSASGGSLIPGEQYF
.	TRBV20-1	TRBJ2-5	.	TGCAGTGCTAGAGATCAGGCGAAAGGGCAGTACTTC	CSARDQAKGQYF
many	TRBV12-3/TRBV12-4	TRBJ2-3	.	TGTGCCAGCTCTTGGGACCGGGGCACAGATACGCAGTATTTT	CASSWDRGTDTQYF
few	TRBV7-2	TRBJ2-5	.	TGTGCCAGCAGCTTATTAGTTTGGGAGACCCAGTACTTC	CASSLLVWETQYF
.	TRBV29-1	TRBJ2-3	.	TGCAGCGTACCAGATGGCACAGATACGCAGTATTTT	CSVPDGTDTQYF
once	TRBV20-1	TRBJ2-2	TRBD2	TGCAGTGCTAGAGACTGGGGGGGGAACACCGGGGAGCTGTTTTTT	CSARDWGGNTGELFF
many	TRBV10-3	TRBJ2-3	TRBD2	TGTGCCATCAGTGACGGACTAGCGGAGCTCACAGATACGCAGTATTTT	CAISDGLAELTDTQYF
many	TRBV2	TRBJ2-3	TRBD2	TGTGCCAGCACCCAGGGACTAGCTAGCACAGATACGCAGTATTTT	CASTQGLASTDTQYF
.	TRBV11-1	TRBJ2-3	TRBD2	TGTGCCAGCAGCTCAGCGGGGGGGGTCCCAGATACGCAGTATTTT	CASSSAGGVPDTQYF
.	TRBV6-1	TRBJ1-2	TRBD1	TGTGCCAGCAGTTTTGACAGGGCGGGGAATGGCTACACCTTC	CASSFDRAGNGYTF
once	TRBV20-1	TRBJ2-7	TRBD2	TGCAGTGCCGGGAGAGCGGGAGTGCTACGCGAGCAGTACTTC	CSAGRAGVLREQYF
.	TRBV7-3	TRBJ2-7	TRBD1	TGTGCCAGCAGCTTAGACAGGGACCACGAGCAGTACTTC	CASSLDRDHEQYF
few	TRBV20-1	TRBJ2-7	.	TGCAGTGCCTCAGACAGGTTAAACCCCTACGAGCAGTACTTC	CSASDRLNPYEQYF
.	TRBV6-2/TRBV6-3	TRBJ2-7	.	TGTGCCAGCAGTTACTCGGGGCGGATGAATGGCTGGACGGACGAGCAGTACTTC	CASSYSGRMNGWTDEQYF
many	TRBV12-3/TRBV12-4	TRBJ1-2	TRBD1	TGTGCCAGCAGGCCGACAGGGCGGTATGGCTACACCTTC	CASRPTGRYGYTF
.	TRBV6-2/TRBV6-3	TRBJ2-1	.	TGTGCCAGCAGTTACCCAGGGTCGGGGGAGCAGTTCTTC	CASSYPGSGEQFF